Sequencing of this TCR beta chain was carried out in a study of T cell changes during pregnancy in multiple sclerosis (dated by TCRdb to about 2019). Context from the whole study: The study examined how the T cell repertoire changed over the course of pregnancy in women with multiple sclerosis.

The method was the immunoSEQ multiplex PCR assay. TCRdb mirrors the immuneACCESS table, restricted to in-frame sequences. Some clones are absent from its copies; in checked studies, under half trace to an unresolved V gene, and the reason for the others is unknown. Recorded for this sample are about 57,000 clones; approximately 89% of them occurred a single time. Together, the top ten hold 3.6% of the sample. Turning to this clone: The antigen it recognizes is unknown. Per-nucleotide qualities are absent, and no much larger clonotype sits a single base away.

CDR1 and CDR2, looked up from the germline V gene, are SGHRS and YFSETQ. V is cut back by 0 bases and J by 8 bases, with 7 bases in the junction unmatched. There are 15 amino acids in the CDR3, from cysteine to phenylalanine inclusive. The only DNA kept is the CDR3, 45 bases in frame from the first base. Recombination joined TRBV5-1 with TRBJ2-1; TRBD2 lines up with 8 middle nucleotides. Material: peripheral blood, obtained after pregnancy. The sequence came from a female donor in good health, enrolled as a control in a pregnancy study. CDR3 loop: CASSLATGGAHEQFF. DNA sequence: TGCGCCAGCAGCTTGGCAACGGGAGGGGCCCATGAGCAGTTCTTC. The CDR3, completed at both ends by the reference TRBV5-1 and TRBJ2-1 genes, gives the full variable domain KAGVTQTPRYLIKTRGQQVTLSCSPISGHRSVSWYQQTPGQGLQFLFEYFSETQRNKGNFPGRFSGRQFSNSRSEMNVSTLELGDSALYLCASSLATGGAHEQFFGPGTRLTVL.